This TCR beta chain appears in the sequencing data of a study of T cell responses to AZD1222 COVID-19 vaccine. The CDR3 runs 13 residues. V lost 6 bases and J lost 8, with 16 bases in between. Second-dose timings of about 4 or about 12 weeks were pooled. With regard to this clone: Its matching antigen is unknown.

Sequencing used immunoSEQ multiplex PCR; TCRdb keeps in-frame clones, though not all of them. This sample has about 120,000 clones, with around 90% found just once. Study outcomes and limitations: Along spike, vaccine-associated CD4 TCRs were found throughout, with dominance at 160-218 and 743-854.

This chain uses TRBV12-3 or TRBV12-4 with TRBJ1-1; no firm D call. Material: peripheral blood, obtained 28 days after the second AZD1222 dose. This clonotype originated in an adult who received the AZD1222 COVID-19 vaccine. This CDR3 is CASSQITVAEAFF. The CDR3 region has the DNA TGTGCCAGCAGCCAAATCACAGTCGCGGAAGCTTTCTTT.